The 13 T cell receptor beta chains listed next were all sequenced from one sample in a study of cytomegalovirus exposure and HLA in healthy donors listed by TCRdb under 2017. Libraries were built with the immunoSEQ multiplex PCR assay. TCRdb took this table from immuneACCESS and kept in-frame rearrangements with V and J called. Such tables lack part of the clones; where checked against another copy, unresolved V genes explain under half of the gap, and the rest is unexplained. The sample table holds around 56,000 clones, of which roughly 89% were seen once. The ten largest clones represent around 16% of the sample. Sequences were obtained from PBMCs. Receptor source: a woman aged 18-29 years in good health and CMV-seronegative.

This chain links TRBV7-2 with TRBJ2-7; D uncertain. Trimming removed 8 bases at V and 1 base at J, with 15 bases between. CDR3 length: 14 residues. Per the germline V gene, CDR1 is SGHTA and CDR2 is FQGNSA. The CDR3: CASCATPGSYEQYF. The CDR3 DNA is TGTGCCAGCTGCGCGACACCCGGATCCTACGAGCAGTACTTC.

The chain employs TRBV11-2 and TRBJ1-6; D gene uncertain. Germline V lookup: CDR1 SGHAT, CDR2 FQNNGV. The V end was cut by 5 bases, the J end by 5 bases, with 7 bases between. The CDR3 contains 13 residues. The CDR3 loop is CASSPPDNSPLHF. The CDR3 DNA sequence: TGTGCCAGCAGCCCACCAGATAATTCACCCCTCCACTTT.

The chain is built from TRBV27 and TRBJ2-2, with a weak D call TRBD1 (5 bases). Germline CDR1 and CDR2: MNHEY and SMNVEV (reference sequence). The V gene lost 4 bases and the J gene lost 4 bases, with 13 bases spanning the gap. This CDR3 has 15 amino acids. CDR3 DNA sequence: TGTGCCAGCAGTTATATGGGGCATGGCACCGGGGAGCTGTTTTTT. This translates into CASSYMGHGTGELFF.

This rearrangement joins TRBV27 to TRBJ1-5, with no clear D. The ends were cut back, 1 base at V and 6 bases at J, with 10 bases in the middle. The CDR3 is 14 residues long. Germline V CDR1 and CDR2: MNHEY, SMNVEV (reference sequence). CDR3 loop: CASSLFATGQPQHF. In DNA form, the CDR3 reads TGTGCCAGCAGTTTATTTGCGACTGGTCAGCCCCAGCATTTT.

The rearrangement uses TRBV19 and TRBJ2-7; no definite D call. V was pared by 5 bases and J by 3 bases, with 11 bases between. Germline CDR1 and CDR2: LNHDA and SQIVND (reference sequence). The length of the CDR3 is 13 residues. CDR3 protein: CASSPTTNYEQYF. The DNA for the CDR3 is TGTGCCAGTAGTCCAACTACAAACTACGAGCAGTACTTC. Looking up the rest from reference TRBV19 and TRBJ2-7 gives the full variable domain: DGGITQSPKYLFRKEGQNVTLSCEQNLNHDAMYWYRQDPGQGLRLIYYSQIVNDFQKGDIAEGYSVSREKKESFPLTVTSAQKNPTAFYLCASSPTTNYEQYFGPGTRLTVT.

The CDR3 loop is CASSGTRDEKLFF. The CDR3, as DNA: TGTGCCAGCAGTGGGACTAGGGATGAAAAACTGTTTTTT. The chain recombines TRBV2 with TRBJ1-4; the D is unclear. Trimming removed 4 bases from V and 6 bases from J, with 9 bases in between. This CDR3 spans 13 amino acids. Germline V lookup: CDR1 SNHLY, CDR2 FYNNEI. Variable domain in full (rest from reference TRBV2 and TRBJ1-4): EPEVTQTPSHQVTQMGQEVILRCVPISNHLYFYWYRQILGQKVEFLVSFYNNEISEKSEIFDDQFSVERPDGSNFTLKIRSTKLEDSAMYFCASSGTRDEKLFFGSGTQLSVL.

The CDR3 region is CASGGGNTEAFF. The DNA for the CDR3 is TGTGCCAGCGGGGGGGGGAACACTGAAGCTTTCTTT. The chain carries TRBV2 and TRBJ1-1, with TRBD1 as a possible D gene (5 bases). CDR1 and CDR2 (germline): SNHLY, FYNNEI. V shed 8 bases and J shed 1 base, with 8 bases lying between them. The CDR3 covers 12 residues.

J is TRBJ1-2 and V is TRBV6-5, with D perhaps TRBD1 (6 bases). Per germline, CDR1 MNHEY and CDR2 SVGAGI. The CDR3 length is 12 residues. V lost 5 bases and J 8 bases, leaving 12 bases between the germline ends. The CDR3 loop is CASSNHRAGYTF. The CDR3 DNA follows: TGTGCCAGCAGTAACCACAGGGCCGGCTACACCTTC.

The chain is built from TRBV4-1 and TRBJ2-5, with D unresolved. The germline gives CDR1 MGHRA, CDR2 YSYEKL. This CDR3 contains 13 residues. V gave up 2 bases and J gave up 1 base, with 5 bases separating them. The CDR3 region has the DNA TGCGCCAGCAGCCAATTCCTCCAAGAGACCCAGTACTTC. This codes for CASSQFLQETQYF.

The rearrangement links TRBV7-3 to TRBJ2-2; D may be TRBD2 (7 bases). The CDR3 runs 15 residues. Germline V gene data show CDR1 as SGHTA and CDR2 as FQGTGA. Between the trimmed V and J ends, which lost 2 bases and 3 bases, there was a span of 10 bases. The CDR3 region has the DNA TGTGCCAGCAGCTTATCGGGGGGCGACACCGGGGAGCTGTTTTTT. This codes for CASSLSGGDTGELFF.

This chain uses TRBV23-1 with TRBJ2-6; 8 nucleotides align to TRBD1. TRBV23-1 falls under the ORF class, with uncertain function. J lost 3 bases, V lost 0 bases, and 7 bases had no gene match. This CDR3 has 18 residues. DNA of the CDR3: TGCGCCAGCAGTCAATCGCGACAGGGGTCATATGGGGCCAACGTCCTGACTTTC. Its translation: CASSQSRQGSYGANVLTF.

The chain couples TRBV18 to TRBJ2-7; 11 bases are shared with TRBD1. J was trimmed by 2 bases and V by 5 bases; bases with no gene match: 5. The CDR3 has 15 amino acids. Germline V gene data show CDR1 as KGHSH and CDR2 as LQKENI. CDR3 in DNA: TGTGCCAGCTCAACCGGGACAGGGGGAACCTACGAGCAGTACTTC. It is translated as CASSTGTGGTYEQYF. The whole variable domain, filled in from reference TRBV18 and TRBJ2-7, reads NAGVMQNPRHLVRRRGQEARLRCSPMKGHSHVYWYRQLPEEGLKFMVYLQKENIIDESGMPKERFSAEFPKEGPSILRIQQVVRGDSAAYFCASSTGTGGTYEQYFGPGTRLTVT.

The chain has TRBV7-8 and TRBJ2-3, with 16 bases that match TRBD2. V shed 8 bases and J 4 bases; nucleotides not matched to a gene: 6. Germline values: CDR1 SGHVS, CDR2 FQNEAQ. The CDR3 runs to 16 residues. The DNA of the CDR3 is TGTGCCAGCTGTCAGGGACTAGCGGGAGGGTCAGATACGCAGTATTTT. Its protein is CASCQGLAGGSDTQYF. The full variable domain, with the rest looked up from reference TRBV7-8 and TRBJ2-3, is GAGVSQSPRYKVAKRGQDVALRCDPISGHVSLFWYQQALGQGPEFLTYFQNEAQLDKSGLPSDRFFAERPEGSVSTLKIQRTQQEDSAVYLCASCQGLAGGSDTQYFGPGTRLTVL.